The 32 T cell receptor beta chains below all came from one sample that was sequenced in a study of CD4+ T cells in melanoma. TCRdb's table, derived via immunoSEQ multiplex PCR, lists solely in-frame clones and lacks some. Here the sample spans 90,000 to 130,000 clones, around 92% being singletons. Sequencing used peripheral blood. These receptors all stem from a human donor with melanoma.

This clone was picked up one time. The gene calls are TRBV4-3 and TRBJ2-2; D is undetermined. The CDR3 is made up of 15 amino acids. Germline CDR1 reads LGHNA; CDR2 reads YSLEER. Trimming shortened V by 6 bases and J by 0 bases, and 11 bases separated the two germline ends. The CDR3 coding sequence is TGCGCCAGCAGAGTGAGCGTAACGAACACCGGGGAGCTGTTTTTT. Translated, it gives CASRVSVTNTGELFF.

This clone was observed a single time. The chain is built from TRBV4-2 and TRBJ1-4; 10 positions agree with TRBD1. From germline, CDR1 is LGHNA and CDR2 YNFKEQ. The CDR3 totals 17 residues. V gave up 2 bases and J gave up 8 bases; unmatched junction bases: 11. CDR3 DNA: TGTGCCAGCAGCCAAAGGGGGACAGGGGCTTTCAGGGAAAAACTGTTTTTT. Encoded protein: CASSQRGTGAFREKLFF.

Here the CDR3 DNA reads TGCGCCAGCAGCTTGGCCGGGACTCTACAAGAGACCCAGTACTTC. Translating gives CASSLAGTLQETQYF. The chain uses TRBV5-1 and TRBJ2-5; the D gene is possibly TRBD2 (6 bases). The CDR3 has 15 amino acids. Trimming took off 0 bases at V and 2 bases at J, with 11 bases between the two ends. From germline, CDR1 is SGHRS and CDR2 YFSETQ.

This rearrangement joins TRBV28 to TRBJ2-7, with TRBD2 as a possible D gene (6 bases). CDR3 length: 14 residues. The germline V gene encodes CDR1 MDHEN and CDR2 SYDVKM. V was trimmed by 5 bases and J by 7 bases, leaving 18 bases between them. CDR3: CASSPPGASGEQYF. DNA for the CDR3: TGTGCCAGCAGTCCCCCGGGAGCGTCAGGGGAGCAGTACTTC.

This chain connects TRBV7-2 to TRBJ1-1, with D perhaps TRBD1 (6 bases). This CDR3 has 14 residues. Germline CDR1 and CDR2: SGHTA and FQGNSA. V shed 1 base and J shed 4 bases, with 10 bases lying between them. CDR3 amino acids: CASSLEWGLTEAFF. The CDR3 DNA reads TGTGCCAGCAGCTTAGAGTGGGGGCTCACTGAAGCTTTCTTT.

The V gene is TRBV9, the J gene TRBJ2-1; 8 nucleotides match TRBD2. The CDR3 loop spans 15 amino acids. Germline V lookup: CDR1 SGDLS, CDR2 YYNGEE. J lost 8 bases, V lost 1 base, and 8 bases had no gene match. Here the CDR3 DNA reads TGTGCCAGCAGCGTAAACGGGAGGGCCGGCGATGAGCAGTTCTTC. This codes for CASSVNGRAGDEQFF.

In DNA, the CDR3 is TGTGCCAGTAGTAGGGTAGGGGGGGAGACCCAGTACTTC. Translated, it gives CASSRVGGETQYF. The chain joins TRBV19 to TRBJ2-5; D possibly matches TRBD1 or TRBD2 (6 bases each). The V gene lost 4 bases and the J gene lost 5 bases, with 11 bases spanning the gap. This CDR3 is 13 amino acids long. Per germline, CDR1 LNHDA and CDR2 SQIVND (reference sequence).

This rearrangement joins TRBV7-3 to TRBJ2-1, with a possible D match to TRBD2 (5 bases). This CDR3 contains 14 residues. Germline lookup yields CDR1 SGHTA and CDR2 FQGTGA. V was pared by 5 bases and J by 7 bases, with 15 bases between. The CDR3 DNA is TGTGCCAGCAGCCCCCGGGGTAACGCGAATGAGCAGTTCTTC. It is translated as CASSPRGNANEQFF.

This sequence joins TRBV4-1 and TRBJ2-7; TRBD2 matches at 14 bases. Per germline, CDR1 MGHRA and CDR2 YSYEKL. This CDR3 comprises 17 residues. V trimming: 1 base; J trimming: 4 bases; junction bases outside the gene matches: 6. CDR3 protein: CASSQVTSGGASYEQYF. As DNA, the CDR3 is TGCGCCAGCAGCCAAGTGACTAGCGGGGGGGCATCGTACGAGCAGTACTTC.

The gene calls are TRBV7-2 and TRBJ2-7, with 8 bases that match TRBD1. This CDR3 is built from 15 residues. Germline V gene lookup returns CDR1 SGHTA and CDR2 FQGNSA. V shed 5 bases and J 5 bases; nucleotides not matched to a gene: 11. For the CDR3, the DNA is TGTGCCAGCAGCCAGGGGGCAGGGGGCTACAACGAGCAGTACTTC. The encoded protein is CASSQGAGGYNEQYF.

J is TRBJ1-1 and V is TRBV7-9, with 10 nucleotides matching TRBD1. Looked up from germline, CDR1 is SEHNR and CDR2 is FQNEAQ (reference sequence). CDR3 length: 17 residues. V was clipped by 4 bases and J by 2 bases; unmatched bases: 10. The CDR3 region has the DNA TGTGCCAGCAGCTCGACAGGGGGCGCTTTTTTTAACACTGAAGCTTTCTTT. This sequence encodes CASSSTGGAFFNTEAFF.

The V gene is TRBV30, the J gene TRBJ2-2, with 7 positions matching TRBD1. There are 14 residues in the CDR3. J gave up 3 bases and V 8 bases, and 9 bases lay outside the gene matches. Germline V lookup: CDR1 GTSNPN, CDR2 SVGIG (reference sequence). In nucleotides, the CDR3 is TGTGCCCGAGTCGGGACAGCCTACACCGGGGAGCTGTTTTTT. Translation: CARVGTAYTGELFF.

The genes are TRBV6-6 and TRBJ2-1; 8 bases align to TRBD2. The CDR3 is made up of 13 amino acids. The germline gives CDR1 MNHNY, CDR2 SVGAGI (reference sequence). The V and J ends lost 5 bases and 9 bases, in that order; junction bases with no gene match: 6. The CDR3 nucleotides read TGTGCCAGCAGTCCCGGGGGGGCCGTTGAGCAGTTCTTC. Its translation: CASSPGGAVEQFF.

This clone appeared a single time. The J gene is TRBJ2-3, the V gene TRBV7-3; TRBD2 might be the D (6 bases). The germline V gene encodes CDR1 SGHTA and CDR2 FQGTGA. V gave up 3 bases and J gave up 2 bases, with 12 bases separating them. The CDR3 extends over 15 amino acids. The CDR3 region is CASSFSGRHTDTQYF. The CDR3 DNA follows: TGTGCCAGCAGCTTTAGCGGACGCCACACAGATACGCAGTATTTT.

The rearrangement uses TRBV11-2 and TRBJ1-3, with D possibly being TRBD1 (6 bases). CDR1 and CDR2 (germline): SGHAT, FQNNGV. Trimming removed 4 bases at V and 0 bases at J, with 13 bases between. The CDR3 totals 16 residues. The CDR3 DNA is TGTGCCAGCAGCTGGGCAGGGGAATACTCTGGAAACACCATATATTTT. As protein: CASSWAGEYSGNTIYF.

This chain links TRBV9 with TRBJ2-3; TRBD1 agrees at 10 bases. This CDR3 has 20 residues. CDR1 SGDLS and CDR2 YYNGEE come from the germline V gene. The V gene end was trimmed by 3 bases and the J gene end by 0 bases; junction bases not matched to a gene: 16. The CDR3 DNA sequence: TGTGCCAGCAGCGCCCCGTCGGGACAGGGGACCCTTTCTAGCACAGATACGCAGTATTTT. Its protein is CASSAPSGQGTLSSTDTQYF.

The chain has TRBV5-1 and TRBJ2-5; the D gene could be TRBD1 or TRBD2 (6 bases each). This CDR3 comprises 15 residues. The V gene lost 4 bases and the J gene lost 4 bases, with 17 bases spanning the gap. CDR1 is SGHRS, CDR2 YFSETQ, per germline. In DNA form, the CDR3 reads TGCGCCAGCAGCCGGGGGCCGGAGAGGGGAGAGACCCAGTACTTC. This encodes CASSRGPERGETQYF.

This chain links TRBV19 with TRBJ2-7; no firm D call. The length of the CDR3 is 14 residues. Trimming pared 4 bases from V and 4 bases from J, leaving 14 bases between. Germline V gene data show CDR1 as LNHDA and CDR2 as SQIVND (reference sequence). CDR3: CASSKKGGRYEQYF. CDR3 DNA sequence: TGTGCCAGTAGTAAAAAGGGTGGTCGGTACGAGCAGTACTTC. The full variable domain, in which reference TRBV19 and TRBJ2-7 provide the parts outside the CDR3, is DGGITQSPKYLFRKEGQNVTLSCEQNLNHDAMYWYRQDPGQGLRLIYYSQIVNDFQKGDIAEGYSVSREKKESFPLTVTSAQKNPTAFYLCASSKKGGRYEQYFGPGTRLTVT.

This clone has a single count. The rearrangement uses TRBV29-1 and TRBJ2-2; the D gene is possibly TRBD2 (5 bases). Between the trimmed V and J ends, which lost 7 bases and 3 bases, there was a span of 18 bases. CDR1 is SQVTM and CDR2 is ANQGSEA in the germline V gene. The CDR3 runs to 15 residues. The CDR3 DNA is TGCAGCGAATCGAACGCCCCCGGGGACACCGGGGAGCTGTTTTTT. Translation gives CSESNAPGDTGELFF.

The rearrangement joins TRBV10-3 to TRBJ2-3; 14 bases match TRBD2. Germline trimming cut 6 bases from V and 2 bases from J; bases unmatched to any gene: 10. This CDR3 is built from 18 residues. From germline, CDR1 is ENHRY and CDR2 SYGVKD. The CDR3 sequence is CAIRTAGTSGGITDTQYF. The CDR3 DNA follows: TGTGCCATCAGAACCGCCGGGACTAGCGGGGGAATCACAGATACGCAGTATTTT.

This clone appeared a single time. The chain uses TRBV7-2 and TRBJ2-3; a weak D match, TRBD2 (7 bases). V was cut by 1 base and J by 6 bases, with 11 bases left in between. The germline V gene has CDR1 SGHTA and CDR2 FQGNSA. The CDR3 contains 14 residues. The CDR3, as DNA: TGTGCCAGCAGCTTAGATCGGGGGGCGGATACGCAGTATTTT. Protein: CASSLDRGADTQYF.

The CDR3 spells CASSQHLAGGQFTSTDTQYF. CDR3 DNA sequence: TGCGCCAGCAGCCAACACTTAGCGGGAGGCCAATTCACTAGCACAGATACGCAGTATTTT. This sequence joins TRBV4-3 and TRBJ2-3; 10 nucleotides match TRBD2. This CDR3 region has 20 residues. Germline assignment: CDR1 LGHNA and CDR2 YSLEER. Trimming removed 2 bases from V and 0 bases from J; junction bases left unmatched: 14.

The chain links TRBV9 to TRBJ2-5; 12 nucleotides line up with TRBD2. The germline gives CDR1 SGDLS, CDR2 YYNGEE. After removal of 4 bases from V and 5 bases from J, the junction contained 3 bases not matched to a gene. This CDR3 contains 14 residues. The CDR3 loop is CASSPTSGRETQYF. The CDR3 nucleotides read TGTGCCAGCAGCCCTACTAGCGGGAGGGAGACCCAGTACTTC.

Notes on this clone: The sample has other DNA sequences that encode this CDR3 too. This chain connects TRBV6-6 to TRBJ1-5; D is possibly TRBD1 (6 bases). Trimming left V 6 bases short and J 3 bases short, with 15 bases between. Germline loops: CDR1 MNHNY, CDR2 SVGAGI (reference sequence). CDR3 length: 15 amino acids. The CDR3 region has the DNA TGTGCCAGCAGGGTTCAAACAGGGCCCAATCAGCCCCAGCATTTT. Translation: CASRVQTGPNQPQHF.

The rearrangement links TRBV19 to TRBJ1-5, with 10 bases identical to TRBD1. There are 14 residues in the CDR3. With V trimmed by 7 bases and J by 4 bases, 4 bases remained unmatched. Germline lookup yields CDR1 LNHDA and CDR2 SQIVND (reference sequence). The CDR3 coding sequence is TGTGCCAGTACGACAGGGGGCCGAAATCAGCCCCAGCATTTT. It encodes CASTTGGRNQPQHF.

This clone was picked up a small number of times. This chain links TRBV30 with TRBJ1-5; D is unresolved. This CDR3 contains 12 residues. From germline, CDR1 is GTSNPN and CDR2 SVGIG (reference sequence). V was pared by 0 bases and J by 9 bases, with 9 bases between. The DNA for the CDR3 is TGTGCCTGGAGTGTAGAATCAGGGCCCCAGCATTTT. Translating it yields CAWSVESGPQHF.

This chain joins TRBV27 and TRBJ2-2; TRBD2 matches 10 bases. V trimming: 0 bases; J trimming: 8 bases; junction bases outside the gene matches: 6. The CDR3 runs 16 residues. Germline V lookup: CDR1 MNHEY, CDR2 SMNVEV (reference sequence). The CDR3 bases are TGTGCCAGCAGTTTATCACTAGCGGGGCCGGGAGGGGAGCTGTTTTTT. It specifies CASSLSLAGPGGELFF.

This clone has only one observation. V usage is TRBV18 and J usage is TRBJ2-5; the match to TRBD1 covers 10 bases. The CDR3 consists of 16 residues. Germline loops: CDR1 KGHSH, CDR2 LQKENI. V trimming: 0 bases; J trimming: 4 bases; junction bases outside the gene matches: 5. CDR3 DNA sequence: TGTGCCAGCTCACCACCGAATGGACAGGGGGGAGAGACCCAGTACTTC. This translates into CASSPPNGQGGETQYF.

CDR3 in amino acids: CASSTSRAGGQPQHF. As DNA, the CDR3 is TGTGCCAGCAGCACATCCAGGGCCGGGGGGCAGCCCCAGCATTTT. The rearrangement links TRBV5-6 to TRBJ1-5; weak D call: TRBD1 (5 bases). Germline CDR1 and CDR2: SGHDT and YYEEEE. The CDR3 is made up of 15 amino acids. V dropped 4 bases and J dropped 7 bases, with 18 bases sitting between them. The full variable domain, in which reference TRBV5-6 and TRBJ1-5 provide the parts outside the CDR3, is DAGVTQSPTHLIKTRGQQVTLRCSPKSGHDTVSWYQQALGQGPQFIFQYYEEEERQRGNFPDRFSGHQFPNYSSELNVNALLLGDSALYLCASSTSRAGGQPQHFGDGTRLSIL.

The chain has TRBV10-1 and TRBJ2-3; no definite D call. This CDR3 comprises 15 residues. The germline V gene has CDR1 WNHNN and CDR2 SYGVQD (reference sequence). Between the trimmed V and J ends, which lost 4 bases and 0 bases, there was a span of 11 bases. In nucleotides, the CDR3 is TGCGCCAGCAGTGTGGGCGGAACTAGCACAGATACGCAGTATTTT. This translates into CASSVGGTSTDTQYF.

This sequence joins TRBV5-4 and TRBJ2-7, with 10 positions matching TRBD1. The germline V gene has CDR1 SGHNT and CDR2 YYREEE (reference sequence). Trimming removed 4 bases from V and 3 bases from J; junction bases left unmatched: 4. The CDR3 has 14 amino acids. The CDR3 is CASSRGDRGYEQYF. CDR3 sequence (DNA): TGTGCCAGCAGCCGGGGGGACAGGGGCTACGAGCAGTACTTC.

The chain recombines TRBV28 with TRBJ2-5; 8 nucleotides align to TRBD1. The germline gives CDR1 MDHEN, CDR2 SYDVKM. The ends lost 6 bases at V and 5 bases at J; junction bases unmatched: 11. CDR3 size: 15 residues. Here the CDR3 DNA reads TGTGCCAGCAGACCCTCCGGACAGGGACGGGAGACCCAGTACTTC. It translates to CASRPSGQGRETQYF.